The 23 T cell receptor beta chains presented below share a single source sample, sequenced in a study of blood T cell repertoires in COVID-19. Some clones are missing from TCRdb's copy, which holds only in-frame ones; the method was immunoSEQ multiplex PCR. The table lists a few hundred thousand clones, 65% to 90% of them singletons, with roughly 4.6% in the top ten. The sequenced sample was peripheral blood. The source is a man aged 50 or older with active or convalescent COVID-19.

This clone has a handful of counts. The chain links TRBV7-9 to TRBJ1-4; TRBD1 aligns across 8 bases. Losses at the gene ends were 2 bases for V and 7 bases for J; bases not matched to a gene: 6. The CDR3 is 15 amino acids. Germline lookup yields CDR1 SEHNR and CDR2 FQNEAQ (reference sequence). This CDR3 reads CASSLTQGAGEKLFF. CDR3 DNA: TGTGCCAGCAGCTTAACTCAGGGGGCTGGTGAAAAACTGTTTTTT.

The rearrangement joins TRBV18 to TRBJ2-7, with TRBD1 matching 8 bases. This CDR3 is 15 amino acids long. V dropped 3 bases and J dropped 4; count of bases not matched to a gene: 8. Germline V lookup: CDR1 KGHSH, CDR2 LQKENI. The CDR3 sequence: CASSPSATGGYEQYF. The CDR3 nucleotides are TGTGCCAGCTCACCGTCGGCTACAGGGGGGTACGAGCAGTACTTC.

The chain has TRBV7-9 and TRBJ2-5; tentative D call: TRBD2 (6 bases). The CDR3 consists of 13 residues. Trimming stripped 7 bases from V and 4 bases from J, with 13 bases between. Germline V CDR1 and CDR2: SEHNR, FQNEAQ (reference sequence). The CDR3 coding sequence is TGTGCCAGCAACTATCTGGGGGGAGAGACCCAGTACTTC. This translates into CASNYLGGETQYF.

The V gene is TRBV7-8, the J gene TRBJ2-3; possible D gene TRBD1, 5 bases. Germline assignment: CDR1 SGHVS and CDR2 FQNEAQ. The CDR3 length is 18 residues. The V and J ends lost 2 bases and 2 bases respectively, with 20 bases between them. CDR3 DNA: TGTGCCAGCAGCTTATTGAGCATGGACACAACAACCACAGATACGCAGTATTTT. Protein product: CASSLLSMDTTTTDTQYF.

The chain joins TRBV28 to TRBJ1-1; D gene unclear. The CDR3 is made up of 11 amino acids. Per the germline V gene, CDR1 is MDHEN and CDR2 is SYDVKM. Trimming cost V 6 bases and J 7 bases, with 9 bases left between them. The CDR3 spells CASRRQNEAFF. CDR3 nucleotide sequence: TGTGCCAGCAGACGACAAAATGAAGCTTTCTTT.

J is TRBJ2-7 and V is TRBV3-1 (or the pseudogene TRBV3-2); 9 positions agree with TRBD2. V shed 1 base, J shed 6 bases, and the junction held 4 bases outside the gene matches. The CDR3 has 14 amino acids. Germline loops: CDR1 LGHDT, CDR2 YNNKEL (reference sequence). CDR3 loop: CASSQGSTSGEQYF. In DNA form, the CDR3 reads TGTGCCAGCAGCCAAGGGTCGACTAGCGGCGAGCAGTACTTC.

This clone was detected a few times. This chain links TRBV7-8 with TRBJ2-5, with 7 bases that match TRBD2. The CDR3 totals 16 residues. The J segment lost 5 bases and the V segment lost 6 bases, leaving 15 bases of the junction unmatched. Looked up from germline, CDR1 is SGHVS and CDR2 is FQNEAQ. The CDR3 DNA sequence: TGTGCCAGCAGAGGGAGGAGCGGGACCCTGAGGGAGACCCAGTACTTC. Residues: CASRGRSGTLRETQYF.

V usage is TRBV4-3 and J usage is TRBJ2-2; D is perhaps TRBD2 (5 bases). The length of the CDR3 is 14 residues. Deletions cut 6 bases from V and 1 base from J, with 9 bases between. Germline V gene data show CDR1 as LGHNA and CDR2 as YSLEER. DNA of the CDR3: TGCGCCAGCAGGAGACTATTGAACACCGGGGAGCTGTTTTTT. Encoded protein: CASRRLLNTGELFF.

V usage is TRBV6-5 and J usage is TRBJ1-6, with D maybe TRBD1 (6 bases). The CDR3 contains 14 residues. Deletions cut 6 bases from V and 7 bases from J, with 13 bases between. Germline V gene lookup returns CDR1 MNHEY and CDR2 SVGAGI. CDR3 DNA sequence: TGTGCCAGCAGGTCACAGGGTGGGAATTCACCCCTCCACTTT. This encodes CASRSQGGNSPLHF.

This clone has more than one count but fewer than ten. CDR3 DNA: TGTGCCAGCAGCCGCTCCGGGGCGGGACATGAGCAGTTCTTC. Its protein is CASSRSGAGHEQFF. The chain combines TRBV3-1 (or the pseudogene TRBV3-2) with TRBJ2-1; weak D call: TRBD2 (6 bases). Germline V gene sequence: CDR1 LGHDT, CDR2 YNNKEL (reference sequence). V was shortened by 4 bases and J by 8 bases, with 15 bases between the two germline ends. This CDR3 is 14 amino acids long.

The chain combines TRBV28 with TRBJ1-1, with D perhaps matching TRBD1 (5 bases). Trimming took 3 bases from V and 0 from J, leaving 11 bases between them. This CDR3 is 15 amino acids long. The germline V gene encodes CDR1 MDHEN and CDR2 SYDVKM. The CDR3 coding sequence is TGTGCCAGCAGTTTGCGAAGGGGTATGAACACTGAAGCTTTCTTT. It is translated as CASSLRRGMNTEAFF.

This clone is a singleton in its sample. This sequence joins TRBV4-3 and TRBJ1-6; 7 bases line up with TRBD1. CDR1 and CDR2 (germline): LGHNA, YSLEER. The CDR3 spans 13 residues. The junction had 2 bases not matched to a gene; V was cut back by 4 bases and J by 8 bases. The CDR3 DNA reads TGCGCCAGCAGCCTGGACAGGCATTCACCCCTCCACTTT. The encoded protein is CASSLDRHSPLHF.

The rearrangement joins TRBV4-3 to TRBJ1-4; D gene uncertain. Germline V lookup: CDR1 LGHNA, CDR2 YSLEER. CDR3 size: 14 residues. V was cut by 1 base and J by 4 bases, with 7 bases left in between. CDR3: CASSQGHRNEKLFF. Written as DNA, the CDR3 is TGCGCCAGCAGCCAAGGACACCGTAATGAAAAACTGTTTTTT.

Here the CDR3 reads CASKTSGAIGQYF. The CDR3 region has the DNA TGTGCCAGCAAGACTAGCGGGGCCATTGGGCAGTACTTC. The rearrangement uses TRBV2 and TRBJ2-7; 11 bases line up with TRBD2. CDR1 SNHLY and CDR2 FYNNEI come from the germline V gene. V dropped 7 bases and J dropped 9; count of bases not matched to a gene: 8. The CDR3 sequence is 13 residues long.

The V call is TRBV6-2 or TRBV6-3, the J call TRBJ2-2; 7 bases match TRBD2. Germline CDR1 reads MNHEY; CDR2 reads SVGEGT. This CDR3 spans 17 amino acids. The V and J ends lost 2 bases and 4 bases, in that order; junction bases with no gene match: 10. The CDR3 sequence: CASSYRGSGTTTGELFF. The CDR3 bases are TGTGCCAGCAGTTACCGCGGGAGCGGGACCACCACCGGGGAGCTGTTTTTT.

The V gene is TRBV11-2, the J gene TRBJ1-3, with unresolved D. The CDR3 runs to 14 residues. The germline V gene encodes CDR1 SGHAT and CDR2 FQNNGV. Trimming removed 7 bases from V and 0 bases from J, with 10 bases in between. The chain's CDR3 is CASTTSRSGNTIYF. The CDR3 DNA reads TGTGCCAGCACCACGTCGCGCTCTGGAAACACCATATATTTT.

This clone showed up just a few times. V usage is TRBV6-4 and J usage is TRBJ1-5; perhaps TRBD1 as D (6 bases). Trimming left V 4 bases short and J 0 bases short, with 25 bases between. The CDR3 extends over 20 amino acids. CDR1 and CDR2 from the germline V gene are MRHNA and SNTAGT. The CDR3 coding sequence is TGTGCCAGCAGTGTGGGGTTCAGGGGCTCCATCCCTGCTAGCAATCAGCCCCAGCATTTT. Translated: CASSVGFRGSIPASNQPQHF.

The chain employs TRBV5-1 and TRBJ1-6; the D gene is possibly TRBD1 (6 bases). This CDR3 spans 14 amino acids. Trimming took 4 bases from V and 5 from J, leaving 10 bases between them. Germline V CDR1 and CDR2: SGHRS, YFSETQ. The CDR3 loop is CASSLGQHNSPLHF. CDR3 nucleotide sequence: TGCGCCAGCAGCCTAGGACAGCATAATTCACCCCTCCACTTT.

This chain links TRBV6-2 or TRBV6-3 with TRBJ2-7, with 8 bases matching TRBD2. Germline loops: CDR1 MNHEY, CDR2 SVGEGT. J gave up 2 bases and V 2 bases, and 2 bases lay outside the gene matches. This CDR3 contains 14 residues. For the CDR3, the DNA is TGTGCCAGCAGTTACGCGGGAGGACCCTACGAGCAGTACTTC. Residues: CASSYAGGPYEQYF.

The CDR3 DNA is TGTGCCAGCAGCCGACTAGCGGCAGATACGCAGTATTTT. Amino acid sequence: CASSRLAADTQYF. The chain employs TRBV12-3 or TRBV12-4 and TRBJ2-3; 9 bases line up with TRBD2. The CDR3 has 13 amino acids. After removal of 6 bases from V and 4 bases from J, the junction contained 2 bases not matched to a gene.

V gene TRBV2 combines with J gene TRBJ1-6; 12 positions match TRBD1. CDR1 is SNHLY and CDR2 is FYNNEI in the germline V gene. V dropped 9 bases and J dropped 7; count of bases not matched to a gene: 1. The CDR3 has 13 residues. This CDR3 is CARGQGANSPLHF. In nucleotides, the CDR3 is TGTGCCAGGGGACAGGGGGCGAATTCACCCCTCCACTTT.

The CDR3 DNA reads as TGTGCCAGCAGCTGGGAGCAGGAATCCTACGAGCAGTACTTC. Its protein product is CASSWEQESYEQYF. V is TRBV5-5 and J is TRBJ2-7, with D perhaps matching TRBD2 (5 bases). There are 14 residues in the CDR3. V lost 3 bases to trimming and J lost 1 base, with 11 bases between them. CDR1 SGHKS and CDR2 YYEKEE come from the germline V gene (reference sequence).

This rearrangement joins TRBV7-2 to TRBJ1-4; 7 nucleotides line up with TRBD1. The CDR3 is 14 amino acids. J was trimmed by 3 bases and V by 5 bases; bases with no gene match: 3. Germline V gives CDR1 SGHTA, CDR2 FQGNSA. CDR3 DNA: TGTGCCAGCAGCCCTGGACAGGCTAATGAAAAACTGTTTTTT. Translating it yields CASSPGQANEKLFF. Complete variable domain (other parts from reference TRBV7-2 and TRBJ1-4): GAGVSQSPSNKVTEKGKDVELRCDPISGHTALYWYRQSLGQGLEFLIYFQGNSAPDKSGLPSDRFSAERTGGSVSTLTIQRTQQEDSAVYLCASSPGQANEKLFFGSGTQLSVL.